The T cell receptor (beta chain) under discussion was sequenced for a study of CD8 T cells in cerebrospinal fluid in Alzheimer's disease. Neurodegeneration in patients was confirmed with biomarkers including neurofilament, amyloid-beta and tau. The CDR3 runs 12 residues. From germline, CDR1 is LNHDA and CDR2 SQIVND (reference sequence). TCRdb re-analyzed the 10x single-cell sequencing reads; it lists each CDR3 protein once, without DNA. This table holds over 450 distinct CDR3 sequences. By frequency, this clonotype is medium-sized. The chain recombines TRBV19 with TRBJ1-6. The specimen was cerebrospinal fluid. This TCR came from a human donor with Parkinson's disease. The CDR3 loop reads CASSTQNSPLHF.